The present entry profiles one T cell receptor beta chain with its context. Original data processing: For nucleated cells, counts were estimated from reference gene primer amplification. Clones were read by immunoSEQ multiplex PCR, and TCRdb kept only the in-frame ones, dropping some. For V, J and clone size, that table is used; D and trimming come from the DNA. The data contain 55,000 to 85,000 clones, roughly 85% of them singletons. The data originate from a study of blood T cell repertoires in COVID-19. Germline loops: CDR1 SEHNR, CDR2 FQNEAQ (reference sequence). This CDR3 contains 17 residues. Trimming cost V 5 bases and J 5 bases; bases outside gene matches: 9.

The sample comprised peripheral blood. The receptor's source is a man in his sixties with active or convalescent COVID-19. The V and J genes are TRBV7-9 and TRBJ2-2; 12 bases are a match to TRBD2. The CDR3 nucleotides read TGTGCCAGCAGCCGTCGGACTAGCGGGGTGGAGACCGGGGAGCTGTTTTTT. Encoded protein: CASSRRTSGVETGELFF.